Shown below are 28 T cell receptor beta chains from a single sample sequenced in a study of CD8+CD57+ T cells in acquired aplastic anemia. The template for TCR beta VDJ and CDR3 sequence profiling was genomic DNA. Each CDR3 protein is one row after TCRdb ran MiXCR on the reads. The sample has 80,000 or so distinct CDR3 sequences, more than 40% seen once. The sample taken for sequencing was sorted CD4+, CD8+, or CD8+CD57+ T cells (not recorded which) from PBMCs. These receptors were collected from a human donor in good health, serving as a control.

This clonotype has a handful of counts. The V and J genes are TRBV25-1 and TRBJ2-3, with D unclear. The CDR3 contains 9 residues. V gave up 7 bases and J gave up 4 bases, with 0 bases separating them. Germline V CDR1 and CDR2: MGHDK, SYGVNS. The chain's CDR3 is CASTDTQYF. CDR3 DNA: TGTGCCAGCACAGATACGCAGTATTTT.

On this clonotype: A clone one base away is much larger, so this may be a read error. This chain links TRBV5-1 with TRBJ1-6, with TRBD1 matching 7 bases. The CDR3 extends over 18 amino acids. J was trimmed by 1 base and V by 3 bases; bases with no gene match: 10. CDR1 SGHRS and CDR2 YFSETQ come from the germline V gene. For the CDR3, the DNA is TGCGCCAGCAGCTCGGACAGGCGTGCGGGGTCCTATAATTCACCCCTCCACTTT. Its translation is CASSSDRRAGSYNSPLHF.

This clonotype was counted ten times or more. The V gene is TRBV20-1, the J gene TRBJ2-7, with D hard to call. Germline loops: CDR1 DFQATT, CDR2 SNEGSKA (reference sequence). With 0 bases removed from V and 0 bases from J, the gap between germline ends came to 9 bases. The CDR3 consists of 14 residues. CDR3: CSARDLSSSYEQYF. The CDR3 nucleotides are TGCAGTGCTAGAGATCTGTCGTCCTCCTACGAGCAGTACTTC.

The V call is TRBV20-1, the J call TRBJ2-5; 7 bases map to TRBD2. The ends lost 5 bases at V and 2 bases at J; junction bases unmatched: 8. CDR1 is DFQATT, CDR2 SNEGSKA, per germline (reference sequence). The CDR3 has 14 residues. The CDR3 reads CSAEEAGKQETQYF. CDR3 nucleotides: TGCAGTGCTGAGGAAGCGGGGAAGCAAGAGACCCAGTACTTC.

This clonotype was seen only a few times. The chain employs TRBV19 and TRBJ2-3, with TRBD2 identical over 11 bases. Trimming at V came to 5 bases and at J to 3 bases, leaving 1 base not matched to a gene. The germline CDR1 and CDR2 sequences are LNHDA and SQIVND (reference sequence). There are 14 residues in the CDR3. The CDR3 region is CASSLAGGTDTQYF. CDR3 in DNA: TGTGCCAGTAGTCTAGCGGGGGGTACAGATACGCAGTATTTT.

This clonotype has ten or more counts. The rearrangement uses TRBV2 and TRBJ2-3; 10 positions match TRBD1. The CDR3 has 16 residues. Germline CDR1 reads SNHLY; CDR2 reads FYNNEI. The trim removed 2 bases at V and 2 bases at J, leaving 4 bases unmatched. The CDR3 bases are TGTGCCAGCAGTGAATTCGACAGGGGGCCCACAGATACGCAGTATTTT. It encodes CASSEFDRGPTDTQYF.

This clonotype was observed a few times. The rearrangement links TRBV6-1 to TRBJ2-7; D might be TRBD2 (5 bases). The CDR3 is 11 amino acids. Per germline, CDR1 MNHNS and CDR2 SASEGT. The germline V and J ends were trimmed by 3 bases and 9 bases, with 9 bases remaining between them. CDR3 DNA: TGTGCCAGCAGTGAGTCGGGAATGCAGTACTTC. This encodes CASSESGMQYF.

This clonotype showed up many times. This chain connects TRBV24-1 to TRBJ1-1; D not certain. The CDR3 contains 11 residues. The germline V and J ends were trimmed by 5 bases and 4 bases, with 4 bases remaining between them. Germline loops: CDR1 KGHDR, CDR2 SFDVKD. In DNA, the CDR3 is TGTGCCACCAGTGTGGGCACTGAAGCTTTCTTT. Translation gives CATSVGTEAFF.

The V and J genes are TRBV25-1 and TRBJ2-7, with D possibly TRBD1 on 5 matching bases. This CDR3 has 13 amino acids. Germline V gene lookup returns CDR1 MGHDK and CDR2 SYGVNS. V lost 3 bases to trimming and J lost 3 bases, with 9 bases between them. CDR3 region: CASSDQGYYEQYF. As DNA, the CDR3 is TGTGCCAGCAGTGACCAGGGCTACTACGAGCAGTACTTC.

V gene TRBV10-2 combines with J gene TRBJ2-7; 7 positions match TRBD1. Trimming took 7 bases from V and 5 from J; bases not matched to a gene: 2. The germline CDR1 and CDR2 sequences are WSHSY and SAAADI. CDR3 length: 11 residues. The CDR3 sequence: CASTQGDEQYF. CDR3 DNA: TGCGCCAGCACCCAGGGGGACGAGCAGTACTTC.

This clonotype has just a few counts. V usage is TRBV25-1 and J usage is TRBJ2-3; 11 positions agree with TRBD2. The CDR3 runs 18 residues. CDR1 and CDR2 (germline): MGHDK, SYGVNS. Germline trimming cut 4 bases from V and 4 bases from J; bases unmatched to any gene: 13. As DNA, the CDR3 is TGTGCCAGCAGTGCCGGCCCAACTAGCGGGAGTCAGCCAGATACGCAGTATTTT. Translation gives CASSAGPTSGSQPDTQYF.

This chain links TRBV20-1 with TRBJ2-1; TRBD2 matches at 11 bases. Per the germline V gene, CDR1 is DFQATT and CDR2 is SNEGSKA (reference sequence). The CDR3 runs 15 residues. Unmatched junction bases numbered 6, after V lost 1 base and J lost 7 bases. The CDR3: CSARVSGGVGNEQFF. The CDR3 DNA reads TGCAGTGCTAGAGTTAGCGGGGGGGTAGGGAATGAGCAGTTCTTC.

Ten or more counts support this clonotype. V is TRBV10-3 and J is TRBJ1-1, with 9 positions matching TRBD1. There are 15 residues in the CDR3. The germline CDR1 and CDR2 sequences are ENHRY and SYGVKD. J lost 6 bases, V lost 2 bases, and 7 bases had no gene match. CDR3 nucleotides: TGTGCCATCAGTGAGCCGGGACAGGGTAACGCTGAAGCTTTCTTT. Translated, it gives CAISEPGQGNAEAFF.

This clonotype was recorded many times. The J gene is TRBJ2-5, the V gene TRBV15; no reliable D call. This CDR3 region has 15 residues. Germline V gene lookup returns CDR1 LNHNV and CDR2 YYDKDF (reference sequence). V lost 0 bases and J 4 bases, leaving 12 bases between the germline ends. As DNA, the CDR3 is TGTGCCACCAGCAGAGAAACGGGCCTGGGAGAGACCCAGTACTTC. As protein: CATSRETGLGETQYF. The full variable domain, its missing parts supplied by reference TRBV15 and TRBJ2-5, is DAMVIQNPRYQVTQFGKPVTLSCSQTLNHNVMYWYQQKSSQAPKLLFHYYDKDFNNEADTPDNFQSRRPNTSFCFLDIRSPGLGDTAMYLCATSRETGLGETQYFGPGTRLLVL.

This clonotype came up many times. The genes are TRBV25-1 and TRBJ2-7, with D hard to call. Germline CDR1 MGHDK, CDR2 SYGVNS. The CDR3 spans 15 residues. V lost 1 base and J 3 bases, leaving 13 bases between the germline ends. The CDR3 nucleotides are TGTGCCAGCAGTGAATCTTCGGCGGCTGACTACGAGCAGTACTTC. Its protein product is CASSESSAADYEQYF.

The V and J genes are TRBV4-2 and TRBJ2-5; 7 bases agree with TRBD1. Trimming cost V 0 bases and J 2 bases; bases outside gene matches: 6. The V gene's germline CDR1 is LGHNA and CDR2 YNFKEQ. The CDR3 covers 16 residues. The CDR3 spells CASSQETRQGQETQYF. The CDR3 region has the DNA TGTGCCAGCAGCCAAGAGACTCGACAGGGTCAAGAGACCCAGTACTTC.

The table lists this clonotype with many counts. The V gene is TRBV19, the J gene TRBJ2-7; D possibly matches TRBD1 or TRBD2 (5 bases each). CDR3 length: 14 amino acids. The germline V gene has CDR1 LNHDA and CDR2 SQIVND (reference sequence). Between the trimmed V and J ends, which lost 9 bases and 1 base, there was a span of 16 bases. The CDR3 loop is CASNPRGSSYEQYF. CDR3 DNA sequence: TGTGCCAGCAATCCTCGGGGCAGTTCCTACGAGCAGTACTTC.

J is TRBJ2-5 and V is TRBV25-1; D call uncertain. The CDR3 has 14 residues. Germline lookup yields CDR1 MGHDK and CDR2 SYGVNS. V lost 8 bases and J 6 bases, leaving 19 bases between the germline ends. CDR3 in amino acids: CASSPRGQFKTQYF. The DNA of the CDR3 is TGTGCCAGCTCGCCTAGAGGCCAGTTCAAGACCCAGTACTTC.

The CDR3 nucleotides read TGTGCCAGCAGCCGCATAGCGGGAGCGGGTGATACGCAGTATTTT. It is translated as CASSRIAGAGDTQYF. The V and J genes are TRBV25-1 and TRBJ2-3; 9 positions agree with TRBD2. CDR3 size: 15 residues. Germline V gene data show CDR1 as MGHDK and CDR2 as SYGVNS. The ends lost 6 bases at V and 6 bases at J; junction bases unmatched: 10.

A remark on this clonotype: This sequence may be a read error, since a much larger clone differs from it by one base. The chain recombines TRBV11-1 with TRBJ1-5, with D maybe TRBD1 (5 bases). The CDR3 is 17 amino acids. Trimming took off 4 bases at V and 0 bases at J, with 16 bases between the two ends. Germline V gives CDR1 SGHAT, CDR2 FQDESV (reference sequence). CDR3 DNA: TGTGCCAGCAGCTCAATGGAGACAGAGCATAGCAATCAGCCCCAGCATTTT. Translating gives CASSSMETEHSNQPQHF.

Of note for this clonotype: One junction end does not reproduce the germline sequence, and a read error may be involved. This rearrangement joins TRBV24-1 to TRBJ1-5; 7 bases map to TRBD1. The CDR3 is 14 residues long. CDR1 KGHDR and CDR2 SFDVKD come from the germline V gene. CDR3 loop: CVTSQTGSNQPQHF. The CDR3 DNA is TGTGTCACCAGCCAGACAGGGAGCAACCAGCCCCAGCATTTT.

In its sample, this clonotype was seen many times. V is TRBV20-1 and J is TRBJ2-7; 7 nucleotides line up with TRBD1. This CDR3 region has 13 residues. V lost 5 bases and J lost 2; bases outside the gene matches: 6. Per germline, CDR1 DFQATT and CDR2 SNEGSKA (reference sequence). CDR3 amino acids: CSAGGQLTYEQYF. The CDR3 DNA reads as TGCAGTGCTGGGGGACAGCTTACCTACGAGCAGTACTTC.

This clonotype occurred many times. J is TRBJ2-7 and V is TRBV4-1; perhaps TRBD1 as D (6 bases). This CDR3 is 17 amino acids long. CDR1 is MGHRA and CDR2 is YSYEKL in the germline V gene. The germline V and J ends were trimmed by 0 bases and 2 bases, with 17 bases remaining between them. This chain's CDR3 is CASSQDFRTEFTYEQYF. For the CDR3, the DNA is TGCGCCAGCAGCCAAGATTTTAGGACAGAATTTACCTACGAGCAGTACTTC.

The chain couples TRBV29-1 to TRBJ2-5, with 12 nucleotides matching TRBD2. The germline CDR1 and CDR2 sequences are SQVTM and ANQGSEA. The CDR3 is made up of 13 amino acids. With 8 bases clipped from V and 5 bases from J, the junction kept 6 bases outside the gene matches. The CDR3 DNA follows: TGCAGCCAGACTAGCGGGAGTTCGGAGACCCAGTACTTC. This translates into CSQTSGSSETQYF.

The chain links TRBV30 to TRBJ1-1; D unclear. The CDR3 covers 15 residues. V was trimmed by 1 base and J by 0 bases, leaving 12 bases between them. Germline V gives CDR1 GTSNPN, CDR2 SVGIG (reference sequence). The CDR3 sequence: CAWSAYVGMNTEAFF. The DNA for the CDR3 is TGTGCCTGGAGTGCCTACGTCGGGATGAACACTGAAGCTTTCTTT.

The chain has TRBV20-1 and TRBJ2-5; D is tentatively TRBD1 or TRBD2 (5 bases each). This CDR3 comprises 13 residues. Between the trimmed V and J ends, which lost 5 bases and 3 bases, there was a span of 13 bases. The germline CDR1 and CDR2 sequences are DFQATT and SNEGSKA (reference sequence). In DNA, the CDR3 is TGCAGTGCTCCCTCAGTGGGGGAAGAGACCCAGTACTTC. This codes for CSAPSVGEETQYF.

The V and J genes are TRBV7-8 and TRBJ1-2; D remains ambiguous. Germline CDR1 reads SGHVS; CDR2 reads FQNEAQ. The CDR3 length is 12 residues. The germline V and J ends were trimmed by 1 base and 4 bases, with 4 bases remaining between them. The CDR3 here is CASSLGAYGYTF. Here the CDR3 DNA reads TGTGCCAGCAGCTTAGGAGCCTATGGCTACACCTTC. The full variable domain, rest sourced from reference TRBV7-8 and TRBJ1-2, is GAGVSQSPRYKVAKRGQDVALRCDPISGHVSLFWYQQALGQGPEFLTYFQNEAQLDKSGLPSDRFFAERPEGSVSTLKIQRTQQEDSAVYLCASSLGAYGYTFGSGTRLTVV.

As regards this clonotype: With a much larger clone just one base away, this may be a read error. The genes are TRBV6-1 and TRBJ1-2; 7 nucleotides agree with TRBD1. The germline CDR1 and CDR2 sequences are MNHNS and SASEGT. The CDR3 spans 14 residues. CDR3 sequence reads: CASSFTGTDYGCTF. CDR3 nucleotide sequence: TGTGCCAGCAGCTTTACCGGGACAGACTATGGCTGCACCTTC.